The rows below give T cell receptor beta chains drawn from one sample of a study of human T cells and chemical hapten exposure. TCRdb re-analysed the RACE reads in MiXCR, keeping a single row per CDR3 protein. The sample gives around 100,000 distinct CDR3 sequences, roughly 11% of which show up once; around 3.5% is in the top ten. The sequencing used whole blood, collected in connection with sensitization to the hapten diphenylcyclopropenone (DPC). These receptor sequences come from a woman between 40 and 50 years old with alopecia areata. Some clones in this sample may be carry-over from other donors' samples. Each CDR3 is given with its conserved first and last residue. The order of the fields is J gene, V gene, CDR3 protein.

TRBJ1-1	TRBV29-1	CSAQGGGGMTEAFF
TRBJ1-2	TRBV18	CASSPQGQANYGYTF
TRBJ1-1	TRBV7-2	CASSSRERTEAFF
TRBJ1-1	TRBV24-1	CATRGGKTDREELAEVHTEAFF
TRBJ1-2	TRBV7-2	CASSSTAINYGYTF
TRBJ1-2	TRBV18	CASSSERSASGYTF
TRBJ1-4	TRBV25-1	CASSRESEKLFF
TRBJ1-1	TRBV9	CASSLLGGVNTEAFF
TRBJ1-5	TRBV19	CASNPPGASNQPQHF
TRBJ1-5	TRBV6-6	CASSGPHNQPQHF
TRBJ2-3	TRBV24-1	CATSDPDPRAVDTQYF
TRBJ2-1	TRBV6-5	CASSTLTGMYEQFF
TRBJ2-7	TRBV27	CASRRSYSGYEQYF
TRBJ1-5	TRBV6-6	CASIGPNSNQPQHF
TRBJ1-1	TRBV10-3	CAISGVPNTEAFF
TRBJ2-7	TRBV6-2/TRBV6-3	CASRNGQDISYEQYF
TRBJ2-7	TRBV27	CASSRQGGGSYEQYF
TRBJ2-1	TRBV7-2	CASSLGTGVLGNEQFF
TRBJ2-1	TRBV29-1	CSVDRSGTYNEQFF
TRBJ1-5	TRBV3-1	CASSQDVTGIGQPQHF
TRBJ2-7	TRBV5-4	CASSLGPADEQYF
TRBJ1-5	TRBV4-3	CASSLDLASNQPQHF
TRBJ1-2	TRBV9	CASSVGGVYGYTF
TRBJ2-7	TRBV20-1	CSASRTLSYEQYF
TRBJ2-7	TRBV18	CASSRYKGTGDEQYF
TRBJ2-7	TRBV9	CASSVGPSSITYEQYF
TRBJ1-6	TRBV7-2	CASSKTGDFASPLHF
TRBJ2-7	TRBV27	CASSLTGRYEQYF
TRBJ2-1	TRBV23-1	CASGGTRCTYNEQFF